This T cell receptor beta chain is from a study of T cell responses to AZD1222 COVID-19 vaccine. Germline V gene lookup returns CDR1 LGHNA and CDR2 YNFKEQ. The CDR3 sequence is 14 residues long. The V end was cut by 0 bases, the J end by 7 bases, with 10 bases between. Using immunoSEQ multiplex PCR, the repertoire was profiled, and TCRdb retains in-frame clones only, with some absent. The repertoire holds 170,000 or so clones, with 90% as singletons. Study conclusions and caveats: Clonal diversity was possibly underestimated, and the donors were mostly white British, with more females. Among AZD1222 vaccinees, only six or seven were seropositive at baseline. No day 14 peak samples; only post-peak repertoires were characterized. Unmutated variant regions reportedly attract nearly half of all spike-specific TCRs.

In the case of this clone: Its specificity is not known.

This receptor was taken from an adult in good health. Sequencing was performed on peripheral blood, taken on day 0 of AZD1222 vaccination. The rearrangement uses TRBV4-2 and TRBJ1-5; a possible D gene is TRBD1 (5 bases). This CDR3 is CASSQDRVGQPQHF. Here the CDR3 DNA reads TGTGCCAGCAGCCAAGACAGGGTTGGGCAGCCCCAGCATTTT.